Here is one T cell receptor (beta chain) with its context. Its recognized antigen is unknown. No much larger clone is present one base from it, and per-base qualities are unavailable. This sample was included in a study of shared clonotypes between healthy human individuals (dated by TCRdb to the early 2020s). The study in broad terms: The cohort comprised a couple of women and a few men aged 18 to 49 years. Per donor, leukapheresis produced somewhere between about 0.9 and 9.5 billion PBMCs. Blood TCR repertoires of several healthy adults were deeply sequenced to estimate repertoire size and the extent of clonotype sharing between individuals. For each donor, CD4 naive and CD4 memory were each given three plates, CD8 naive was given two plates, and CD8 memory was given one plate. Different laboratories and diverse techniques were used to prepare libraries and sequence TCR repertoires, to increase sequencing depth and limit assay-specific biases.

Based on the germline V gene, the CDR1 and CDR2 sequences are MNHNS and SASEGT. The CDR3 numbers 15 residues from cysteine through phenylalanine. Kept here is only the CDR3 DNA, which spans 45 bases and is read in frame from base 1. Trimming removed 6 bases from V and 7 bases from J; the gene matches leave 8 bases unexplained. Healthy HIV-negative adults with no recently reported acute infections or vaccinations were included as donors. All donors were Caucasian adults living in Nashville, Tennessee, USA. CD4+ T cells were enriched through magnetic negative selection, after which naive cells were positively selected on CD45RA and the remaining negative fraction served as the memory subset. After blood collection by leukapheresis, PBMCs were isolated using Ficoll-Histopaque density gradient centrifugation and then cryopreserved in the vapor phase of liquid nitrogen. Purity and quantity of every magnetically sorted T cell population were checked by analytical flow cytometry. From each sorted fraction, genomic DNA was isolated and quantified by UV absorbance on a Nanodrop 2000c.

General findings and caveats noted by the study authors: Sampling was restricted to blood, and TCR repertoires in tissue are likely to differ from TCR repertoires in blood. Because the study included a small number of donors, the genetic and exposure-history diversity represented was limited. Naive subsets generally had larger estimated clonotype richness than memory subsets. Pairwise subsampling indicated that sequencing depth was expected to affect the degree of clonotype sharing among donors. Compared with non-shared clonotypes, the clonotypes found in all four sorted-subset donors had higher generation probabilities. Rarefaction of sorted-subset datasets indicated incomplete sequencing despite the large sequencing depth. When several donors were compared, the shared fraction of clonotypes was around 5.1% for naive CD4, roughly 3.3% for naive CD8, roughly 2.5% for memory CD4, and 0.35% to 0.4% for memory CD8.

Using the deep immunoSEQ assay, multiplex PCR amplified TCR CDR3 regions from genomic DNA. For each cell subset, the extracted genomic DNA was distributed evenly across all wells of several immunoSEQ 96-well plates, and each plate served as one replicate. For sorted subsets, around 200 ng genomic DNA, equal to about 30,000 T cell genomes, was loaded into each replicate PCR. Purified libraries were measured with a Qubit 3.0 fluorometer, size-checked on a Bioanalyzer 2100, and measured again with the KAPA Library Quantification kit. A separate single-read 150-cycle Illumina NextSeq 550 flow cell was used to sequence each immunoSEQ 96-well plate. As for how the authors treated the data: Because the immunoSEQ output included only junctional sequences and no quality scores, the filtering could not be the same as the filtering used for full-length reads. To assign V/J genes and CDR3, sequences were annotated against IMGT germline references using PyIR, a Python wrapper for IgBLAST v1.9. Any read was removed if the V/J assignment was weak (E-value above 1e-6), the CDR3 was missing, or the read contained stop codons, out-of-frame junctions, or ambiguous translated residues. V3J clonotypes were defined as sequences sharing an identical inferred V gene, J gene, and CDR3 amino acid sequence. To compute the percentage overlap between repertoires, the number of shared unique clonotypes was divided by the size of the smaller repertoire. Richness of each repertoire was evaluated using RTK rarefaction, the Chao1 estimator, and Recon v2.1 estimates of unobserved clonotypes. For all TCRbeta clonotypes obtained by the gDNA method from a few donors, generation probabilities were computed with OLGA. TCRdb obtained this table from immuneACCESS and retained in-frame rearrangements with V and J assigned. These tables miss some clones; where compared with another copy, unresolved V genes account for less than half of the shortfall, and the remainder is unexplained. The V and J calls and clone size were taken over from that table, and D and trimming were inferred from the DNA. In this sample the table shows roughly 2.4 million clones, 90% to 97% of which occur a single time. The ten most abundant clones make up 0.1% to 0.15% of the sample.

The chain employs TRBV6-1 and TRBJ1-3; TRBD1 lines up with 11 middle nucleotides. The sample comprised naive CD4+ T cells sorted from blood. This sample's cell subset or site label indicates: CD45RA+ positively selected. The clonotype originates from a man between 18 and 35 years old in good health. Read as DNA, the sequence is TGTGCCAGCAGCTCCGATGGACAGGGGGCCAACACCATATATTTT. This sequence encodes CASSSDGQGANTIYF.